A selection of T cell receptor beta chains follows, all from one sample in a study of T cells in Graves' hyperthyroidism and ophthalmopathy. MiXCR, run by TCRdb on the multiplex PCR reads, gives a single entry per CDR3 protein. The sample has roughly 800,000 distinct CDR3 sequences, 38% seen once. The sample taken for sequencing was blood. The receptor source for this set is a man aged 18 to 29 with Graves' hyperthyroidism. Both conserved end residues are part of each CDR3. The D gene is left open where the match is weak. Clone size, where shown, is once, few, many, or a class for clones that have expanded.

TRBV19	TRBJ2-7	few	TRBD2	TGTGCCAGTAGTATTATAGCGGGGGCCTCCTACGAGCAGTACTTC	CASSIIAGASYEQYF
TRBV20-1	TRBJ2-5	few	TRBD1	TGCAGTGCTAGGGCCGAGGGGGCTAGGACAGCGTACCAAGAGACCCAGTACTTC	CSARAEGARTAYQETQYF
TRBV7-9	TRBJ1-4	few	NA	TGTGCCAGCAGGGCCGGACTTCCACGTAATGAAAAACTGTTTTTT	CASRAGLPRNEKLFF
TRBV19	TRBJ2-5	few	NA	TGTGCCAGTAGCGCCCTGTCGGGGGATCAAGAGACCCAGTACTTC	CASSALSGDQETQYF
TRBV6-1	TRBJ1-2	NA	NA	TGTGCCAGCAGTGATCGGGGGGAAGGGACAGGCTACACCTTC	CASSDRGEGTGYTF
TRBV15	TRBJ2-2	NA	TRBD2	TGTGCCACCAGCAGAGGACTAGCGGGAGAGGGGGAGCTGTTTTTT	CATSRGLAGEGELFF
TRBV7-3	TRBJ2-7	NA	NA	TGTGCCAGCAGCCCCGGGGACAACTACTACGAGCAGTACTTC	CASSPGDNYYEQYF
TRBV6-5	TRBJ1-4	NA	NA	TGTGCCAGCAGGTCCCGTACGACAAGGGGCGCGAATGAAAAACTGTTTTTT	CASRSRTTRGANEKLFF
TRBV7-9	TRBJ2-5	NA	NA	TGCGCCAGCAGCCAAGAAAGGTCCGGCCAAGAGACCCAGTACTTC	CASSQERSGQETQYF
TRBV29-1	TRBJ2-3	NA	NA	TGCAGCGTTGCCGGAGGTCAGACGGCTTCAGATACGCAGTATTTT	CSVAGGQTASDTQYF
TRBV7-9	TRBJ1-1	many	NA	TGTGCCAGCAGGCCTAACCTGAACACTGAAGCTTTCTTT	CASRPNLNTEAFF
TRBV20-1	TRBJ2-7	once	TRBD1	TGCAGCCGGACAGGGGAGGCCTACGAGCAGTACTTC	CSRTGEAYEQYF
TRBV9	TRBJ1-1	NA	TRBD1	TGTGCCAGCACTAGTTCCCCGGGACAGTATTACACTGAAGCTTTCTTT	CASTSSPGQYYTEAFF
TRBV2	TRBJ1-4	many	TRBD1	TGTGCCAGCAGCGTACAGGGGACGCTTGAAAAACTGTTTTTT	CASSVQGTLEKLFF
TRBV9	TRBJ2-2	few	NA	TGTGCCAGCTCCTTCCCGGACACCGGGGAGCTGTTTTTT	CASSFPDTGELFF
TRBV19	TRBJ2-7	few	TRBD2	TGTGCCAGTAGTTCTAGCGGGTCTTTCAACGAGCAGTACTTC	CASSSSGSFNEQYF
TRBV10-3	TRBJ2-6	many	TRBD2	TGTGCCATCAGGGTCGAGCCAAGAGGCGGGAGATTCTCTGGGGCCAACGTCCTGACTTTC	CAIRVEPRGGRFSGANVLTF
TRBV29-1	TRBJ2-2	many	NA	TGCAGCGTTGAACTGGACTTCTACACCGGGGAGCTGTTTTTT	CSVELDFYTGELFF
TRBV7-8	TRBJ1-2	NA	NA	TGTGCCAGCAGCTTAGCCGGCCAGAACTATGGCTACGCCTTC	CASSLAGQNYGYAF
TRBV12-3/TRBV12-4	TRBJ1-1	few	NA	TGTGCCAGCAGTTTGCGAGGGGACTCTGAAGCTTTCTTT	CASSLRGDSEAFF
TRBV2	TRBJ2-7	NA	NA	TGTGCCAGCAGTGCACAACCTTCCTACGAGCAGTACTTC	CASSAQPSYEQYF
TRBV12-3/TRBV12-4	TRBJ1-5	NA	TRBD1	TGTGCCAGCAGTCCCGGGACAGGGGGCGCGGGCAATCAGCCCCAGCATTTT	CASSPGTGGAGNQPQHF
TRBV2	TRBJ1-2	NA	TRBD1	TGTGCCAGCAGTTTCCGGACAGGGGGATGGAATGGCTACACCTTC	CASSFRTGGWNGYTF
TRBV25-1	TRBJ2-2	NA	TRBD2	TGTGCCAGTCGCCGACTAGCGGGAGCCCCTCCGAACACCGGGGAGCTGTTTTTT	CASRRLAGAPPNTGELFF
TRBV7-9	TRBJ1-4	NA	NA	TGTGCCAGCAGCCATCCGTCCGGTTCGGATGAAAAACTGTTTTTT	CASSHPSGSDEKLFF
TRBV5-1	TRBJ2-7	few	NA	TGCGCCAGCAGCTTTACCTTCTCCTACGAGCAGTACTTC	CASSFTFSYEQYF
TRBV19	TRBJ2-5	NA	TRBD2	TGTGCCAGGCCTACTAGCGGGAGGGCCGTGAAACAAGAGACCCAGTACTTC	CARPTSGRAVKQETQYF
TRBV12-3/TRBV12-4	TRBJ2-2	NA	TRBD2	TGTGCCATGGTTGGGAGGGTCGGGGAGCTGTTTTTT	CAMVGRVGELFF
TRBV25-1	TRBJ1-2	NA	NA	TGTGCCAGCAGTTACGGGCGGGGGGCAGGAGCTAACTATGGCTACACCTTC	CASSYGRGAGANYGYTF
TRBV20-1	TRBJ2-7	few	NA	TGCAGTGTCCTTCAGCAGTCCTTCTACGAGCAGTACTTC	CSVLQQSFYEQYF
TRBV7-9	TRBJ1-4	many	TRBD1	TGTGCCAGCAGCTCAACAGGGGGAGTTGAAAAACTGTTTTTT	CASSSTGGVEKLFF
TRBV7-9	TRBJ1-6	NA	NA	TGTGCCAGCAGCCAAGCGGGATTAAGCTCCTATAATTCACCCCTCCACTTT	CASSQAGLSSYNSPLHF
TRBV29-1	TRBJ2-7	few	NA	TGCAGCGTTGCGGGGGCAACGAATTACGAGCAGTACTTC	CSVAGATNYEQYF
TRBV11-1	TRBJ2-3	NA	NA	TGTGCCAGCATGGAGGTCCAAACCGTCACGCAGTATTTT	CASMEVQTVTQYF
TRBV5-4	TRBJ1-1	NA	TRBD1	TGTGCCAGCAGCAGACGGACAGGCATGACTGAAGCTTTCTTT	CASSRRTGMTEAFF
TRBV2	TRBJ1-1	few	NA	TGTGCCAGCAGTGATCCGTACACTGAAGCTTTCTTT	CASSDPYTEAFF
TRBV29-1	TRBJ1-1	NA	TRBD1	TGCAGCGTGGCCGGGACAGTGGAGAACACTGAAGCTTTCTTT	CSVAGTVENTEAFF
TRBV20-1	TRBJ1-5	many	NA	TGCAGTGCTACCCTCGGGGGTCTTAATCAGCCCCAGCATTTT	CSATLGGLNQPQHF
TRBV2	TRBJ2-2	NA	TRBD2	TGTGCCAGCAGGGATCTAGCGGGGGGCGGCACCGGGGAGCTGTTTTTT	CASRDLAGGGTGELFF
TRBV29-1	TRBJ2-7	few	TRBD1	TGCAGCGTGACAGGGAACCACGAGCAGTACTTC	CSVTGNHEQYF
TRBV7-2	TRBJ1-3	few	TRBD1	TGTGCCAGCAGTTTACCCAGGGGGGGCGGAAACACCATATATTTT	CASSLPRGGGNTIYF
TRBV9	TRBJ1-3	NA	NA	TGTGCCAGCAGCGGGGGGGGAATATCTGGAAACACCATATATTTT	CASSGGGISGNTIYF
TRBV2	TRBJ2-5	NA	TRBD1	TGTGCCAGCAGTTGGACAGGGCAAGAGACCCAGTACTTC	CASSWTGQETQYF
TRBV19	TRBJ2-5	NA	NA	TGTGCCAGTAGTATCTATGGGGAGACCCAGTACTTC	CASSIYGETQYF
TRBV12-3/TRBV12-4	TRBJ1-5	NA	NA	TGTGCCAGCAGTTTTTGGGAGGGGGTCAGTCAGCCCCAGCATTTT	CASSFWEGVSQPQHF
TRBV12-5	TRBJ1-2	NA	NA	TGTGCTAGTGGTTTGGAGTGGCGATATGGCTACACCTTC	CASGLEWRYGYTF